The entry below gives a single TCR beta chain sequence along with its context. Assay: immunoSEQ multiplex PCR; the TCRdb copy retains only in-frame clones and omits some. In the table there are roughly 250,000 clones, around 85% of which are singletons. Participants, roughly 18 to 89 years old, spanned around 25 US areas. Membership in each cohort depended on participant-reported clinical history. Germline loops: CDR1 SQVTM, CDR2 ANQGSEA. Trimming took 6 bases from V and 6 from J; bases not matched to a gene: 1. The CDR3 has 11 residues. This specimen comes from a study of blood T cell repertoires in COVID-19. The wider study: In each case, the material was cDNA or gDNA derived from T cells, B-cell-depleted T cells, or PBMCs.

What was sequenced was PBMCs or T cells enriched from blood (not recorded which). The sequence derives from a woman aged 25 to 39 who had recovered from COVID-19. The V gene is TRBV29-1, the J gene TRBJ2-2; 7 bases agree with TRBD2. CDR3 amino acids: CSVGGSGELFF. The CDR3 coding sequence is TGCAGCGTCGGGGGGTCCGGGGAGCTGTTTTTT.